The 29 T cell receptor beta chains below all came from one sample that was sequenced in a study of T-cell memory formation after mild COVID-19. In TCRdb, the 5' RACE reads were re-called with MiXCR into one record per CDR3 protein. This sample has about 210,000 distinct CDR3 sequences, with 27% found just once. The sample taken for sequencing was PBMCs or a T cell subset sorted from them (not recorded which). The receptor set was obtained from an adult woman who had mild COVID-19 (a few samples of this study predate the infection). Cell type and time point are not known.

The chain carries TRBV28 and TRBJ2-7; D remains unclear. The CDR3 consists of 14 residues. CDR1 is MDHEN and CDR2 is SYDVKM in the germline V gene. V lost 6 bases and J 2 bases, leaving 14 bases between the germline ends. This CDR3 is CASSSTGWTYEQYF. The CDR3 DNA follows: TGTGCCAGCAGCTCCACGGGCTGGACCTACGAGCAGTACTTC. The full variable domain, its missing parts supplied by reference TRBV28 and TRBJ2-7, is DVKVTQSSRYLVKRTGEKVFLECVQDMDHENMFWYRQDPGLGLRLIYFSYDVKMKEKGDIPEGYSVSREKKERFSLILESASTNQTSMYLCASSSTGWTYEQYFGPGTRLTVT.

This clonotype appeared a few times. The rearrangement uses TRBV7-2 and TRBJ2-1, with a possible D match to TRBD2 (6 bases). The CDR3 is 13 amino acids. Germline values: CDR1 SGHTA, CDR2 FQGNSA. V was pared by 8 bases and J by 9 bases, with 17 bases between. The CDR3 spells CASAGTGFVEQFF. In nucleotides, the CDR3 is TGTGCCAGCGCCGGGACTGGCTTCGTTGAGCAGTTCTTC.

J is TRBJ1-2 and V is TRBV7-6; D uncertain. Germline V gene lookup returns CDR1 SGHVS and CDR2 FNYEAQ. The CDR3 length is 15 residues. Trimming cost V 2 bases and J 3 bases, with 13 bases left between them. The CDR3 coding sequence is TGTGCCAGCAGCTTAAGTGGCCCAACGGACTATGGCTACACCTTC. It specifies CASSLSGPTDYGYTF.

The V gene is TRBV11-2, the J gene TRBJ1-6; D call uncertain. V dropped 1 base and J dropped 10 bases, with 5 bases sitting between them. Germline CDR1 is SGHAT and CDR2 is FQNNGV. CDR3 length: 12 residues. In nucleotides, the CDR3 is TGTGCCAGCAGCTTAGCTAGATCACCCCTCCACTTT. Translating gives CASSLARSPLHF.

The chain has TRBV7-6 and TRBJ1-4; unclear D gene. The ends were cut back, 5 bases at V and 4 bases at J, with 17 bases in the middle. CDR1 is SGHVS, CDR2 FNYEAQ, per germline. The CDR3 is made up of 16 amino acids. The CDR3: CASSLPGAGFNEKLFF. The CDR3 nucleotides read TGTGCCAGCAGCCTTCCCGGTGCGGGTTTTAATGAAAAACTGTTTTTT.

The sample holds a few counts of this clonotype. This chain uses TRBV28 with TRBJ2-1; 9 bases are a match to TRBD2. V lost 6 bases to trimming and J lost 8 bases; unmatched junction nucleotides: 11. CDR3 length equals 15 residues. Germline V gene sequence: CDR1 MDHEN, CDR2 SYDVKM. CDR3 DNA: TGTGCCAGCAGCCCCCCCAGCGGGGGGACCTATGAGCAGTTCTTC. It is translated as CASSPPSGGTYEQFF.

This clonotype was found once. V gene TRBV7-8 combines with J gene TRBJ2-1, with TRBD2 matching over 9 bases. CDR3 length equals 18 residues. The germline gives CDR1 SGHVS, CDR2 FQNEAQ. The V gene end was trimmed by 0 bases and the J gene end by 8 bases; junction bases not matched to a gene: 14. CDR3 loop: CASSLALAGPRSFDEQFF. In DNA, the CDR3 is TGTGCCAGCAGCTTAGCACTAGCGGGCCCACGTTCTTTCGATGAGCAGTTCTTC.

This clonotype was seen a handful of times. This chain joins TRBV30 and TRBJ2-5; 8 nucleotides agree with TRBD2. V dropped 2 bases and J dropped 2; count of bases not matched to a gene: 4. This CDR3 is 14 amino acids long. The germline CDR1 and CDR2 sequences are GTSNPN and SVGIG (reference sequence). This chain's CDR3 is CAWSPGGLQETQYF. CDR3 sequence (DNA): TGTGCCTGGAGTCCGGGAGGGCTACAAGAGACCCAGTACTTC.

This clonotype was detected a few times. V usage is TRBV19 and J usage is TRBJ1-1; D uncertain. Germline assignment: CDR1 LNHDA and CDR2 SQIVND (reference sequence). This CDR3 is built from 12 residues. The germline V and J ends were trimmed by 10 bases and 1 base, with 10 bases remaining between them. Here the CDR3 reads CATHHWNTEAFF. CDR3 coding DNA: TGTGCCACTCACCATTGGAACACTGAAGCTTTCTTT. Full variable domain (rest looked up from reference TRBV19 and TRBJ1-1): DGGITQSPKYLFRKEGQNVTLSCEQNLNHDAMYWYRQDPGQGLRLIYYSQIVNDFQKGDIAEGYSVSREKKESFPLTVTSAQKNPTAFYLCATHHWNTEAFFGQGTRLTVV.

The rearrangement uses TRBV6-2 or TRBV6-3 and TRBJ2-7, with 10 bases that match TRBD2. Looked up from germline, CDR1 is MNHEY and CDR2 is SVGEGT. Trimming took 0 bases from V and 3 from J; bases not matched to a gene: 8. This CDR3 is built from 17 residues. The CDR3 protein is CASSYSPSSGGIYEQYF. CDR3 nucleotide sequence: TGTGCCAGCAGTTACTCCCCATCTAGCGGGGGTATCTACGAGCAGTACTTC.

The chain links TRBV7-6 to TRBJ2-1, with D possibly matching TRBD1 (5 bases). The germline gives CDR1 SGHVS, CDR2 FNYEAQ. The CDR3 covers 13 residues. V was trimmed by 2 bases and J by 8 bases, leaving 10 bases between them. The CDR3 DNA reads TGTGCCAGCAGCTTACAGGGTAATGATGAGCAGTTCTTC. Its translation: CASSLQGNDEQFF.

V is TRBV5-1 and J is TRBJ1-1; tentatively, D is TRBD1 (6 bases). V dropped 4 bases and J dropped 5 bases, with 15 bases sitting between them. This CDR3 is built from 14 residues. Germline V gives CDR1 SGHRS, CDR2 YFSETQ. The CDR3 sequence is CASSGVLQGTEAFF. Written as DNA, the CDR3 is TGCGCCAGCAGCGGGGTTCTTCAGGGGACTGAAGCTTTCTTT.

This clonotype has a handful of counts. The V gene is TRBV2, the J gene TRBJ2-1; possibly TRBD1 or TRBD2 for D (5 bases each). The germline gives CDR1 SNHLY, CDR2 FYNNEI. Trimming removed 5 bases at V and 1 base at J, with 12 bases between. This CDR3 region has 15 residues. This CDR3 is CASSRGVISYNEQFF. DNA of the CDR3: TGTGCCAGCAGTCGAGGGGTGATATCCTACAATGAGCAGTTCTTC.

This clonotype has just a few counts. The genes are TRBV5-1 and TRBJ2-1, with a possible D match to TRBD1 (5 bases). Germline assignment: CDR1 SGHRS and CDR2 YFSETQ. The germline V and J ends were trimmed by 0 bases and 6 bases, with 10 bases remaining between them. The CDR3 sequence is 14 residues long. The CDR3 reads CASSLESGSNEQFF. CDR3 sequence (DNA): TGCGCCAGCAGCTTGGAATCAGGGTCCAATGAGCAGTTCTTC.

This clonotype has just a few counts. The chain couples TRBV24-1 to TRBJ1-1; tentative D call: TRBD1 (5 bases). This CDR3 region has 14 residues. Looked up from germline, CDR1 is KGHDR and CDR2 is SFDVKD. V gave up 4 bases and J gave up 1 base, with 9 bases separating them. CDR3 sequence (DNA): TGTGCCACCAGTGAGGGGGGAGGGAACACTGAAGCTTTCTTT. Its translation is CATSEGGGNTEAFF.

CDR3 nucleotides: TGCAGTGCGGGCGGGTGGAGCCCTAAGAGCTATGGCTACACCTTC. This sequence encodes CSAGGWSPKSYGYTF. The chain joins TRBV20-1 to TRBJ1-2; D remains unclear. Trimming removed 6 bases from V and 4 bases from J, with 21 bases in between. The CDR3 loop spans 15 amino acids. Per germline, CDR1 DFQATT and CDR2 SNEGSKA (reference sequence).

Notes on this clonotype: No conserved phenylalanine or tryptophan is present at the end of the CDR3, so a read error is the likely explanation. This rearrangement joins TRBV5-6 to TRBJ2-5; D is ambiguous. The length of the CDR3 is 12 residues. V was pared by 3 bases and J by 1 base, with 4 bases between. Germline V gives CDR1 SGHDT, CDR2 YYEEEE. CDR3 nucleotide sequence: TGTGCCAGCAGCTACACCCAAGAGACCCAGTACTTA. Its translation: CASSYTQETQYL.

V is TRBV19 and J is TRBJ2-5, with 11 bases lining up with TRBD2. The V and J ends lost 5 bases and 4 bases, in that order; junction bases with no gene match: 9. This CDR3 has 16 residues. Germline V lookup: CDR1 LNHDA, CDR2 SQIVND (reference sequence). The chain's CDR3 is CASSLTTSGISETQYF. In DNA form, the CDR3 reads TGTGCCAGTAGTTTGACGACTAGCGGGATTTCAGAGACCCAGTACTTC.

This clonotype occurred a few times. This chain joins TRBV29-1 and TRBJ2-1; TRBD1 aligns across 9 bases. Per germline, CDR1 SQVTM and CDR2 ANQGSEA. Trimming cost V 6 bases and J 6 bases; bases outside gene matches: 15. The CDR3 runs to 16 residues. The CDR3 sequence is CSVPRPQGQGSNEQFF. CDR3 nucleotide sequence: TGCAGCGTCCCGAGGCCTCAGGGACAGGGTAGCAATGAGCAGTTCTTC.

This clonotype was seen only a few times. V and J are TRBV14 and TRBJ2-7; the D is unclear. Trimming shortened V by 2 bases and J by 6 bases, and 8 bases separated the two germline ends. CDR3 length: 12 amino acids. Germline CDR1 is SGHDN and CDR2 is FVKESK. This chain's CDR3 is CASSQTMREQYF. CDR3 DNA sequence: TGTGCCAGCAGCCAAACAATGCGCGAGCAGTACTTC.

The CDR3 region is CASRPVGGYEQYF. CDR3 bases: TGTGCCAGCAGACCAGTAGGGGGCTACGAGCAGTACTTC. This chain joins TRBV12-3 or TRBV12-4 and TRBJ2-7; D is perhaps TRBD1 (6 bases). This CDR3 is built from 13 residues. The V and J ends lost 6 bases and 3 bases respectively, with 12 bases between them.

The rearrangement joins TRBV7-8 to TRBJ2-2; D gene uncertain. Germline CDR1 is SGHVS and CDR2 is FQNEAQ. The CDR3 contains 15 residues. V lost 3 bases and J 1 base, leaving 9 bases between the germline ends. In DNA, the CDR3 is TGTGCCAGCAGCTTTAACCAGTTGAACACCGGGGAGCTGTTTTTT. Its protein is CASSFNQLNTGELFF.

The rearrangement links TRBV7-2 to TRBJ2-7; D tentatively fits TRBD1 or TRBD2 (6 bases each). The CDR3 spans 14 residues. CDR1 is SGHTA and CDR2 is FQGNSA in the germline V gene. Trimming removed 8 bases at V and 4 bases at J, with 18 bases between. This CDR3 reads CASQGGTWTYEQYF. CDR3 DNA: TGTGCCAGCCAAGGGGGGACATGGACTTACGAGCAGTACTTC.

The rearrangement links TRBV7-2 to TRBJ1-2, with 8 bases that match TRBD1. Germline-derived CDR1 and CDR2 are SGHTA and FQGNSA. CDR3 size: 17 residues. J lost 4 bases, V lost 5 bases, and 15 bases had no gene match. CDR3 residues: CASSRGGAGGSGYGYTF. The CDR3 nucleotides read TGTGCCAGCAGCCGCGGGGGTGCAGGGGGCTCTGGCTATGGCTACACCTTC.

The gene calls are TRBV5-5 and TRBJ2-7; D is uncertain. The germline CDR1 and CDR2 sequences are SGHKS and YYEKEE (reference sequence). The CDR3 runs 12 residues. V was trimmed by 4 bases and J by 5 bases, leaving 10 bases between them. The CDR3 is CASSLRMDEQYF. The CDR3 DNA follows: TGTGCCAGCAGCCTGAGGATGGACGAGCAGTACTTC. Drawing the rest from reference TRBV5-5 and TRBJ2-7, the complete variable domain is DAGVTQSPTHLIKTRGQQVTLRCSPISGHKSVSWYQQVLGQGPQFIFQYYEKEERGRGNFPDRFSARQFPNYSSELNVNALLLGDSALYLCASSLRMDEQYFGPGTRLTVT.

The rearrangement links TRBV4-1 to TRBJ2-7; D uncertain. The CDR3 has 15 residues. Trimming stripped 1 base from V and 3 bases from J, with 13 bases between. The germline V gene encodes CDR1 MGHRA and CDR2 YSYEKL. The DNA of the CDR3 is TGCGCCAGCAGCCAAGGGTCTGGACGGAACTACGAGCAGTACTTC. This encodes CASSQGSGRNYEQYF.

This clonotype was found a few times. The CDR3 protein is CASSGEGLADTQYF. For the CDR3, the DNA is TGTGCCAGCAGCGGTGAGGGCCTCGCAGATACGCAGTATTTT. The V call is TRBV7-8, the J call TRBJ2-3, with D maybe TRBD2 (5 bases). CDR1 and CDR2 (germline): SGHVS, FQNEAQ. Trimming pared 5 bases from V and 4 bases from J, leaving 13 bases between. CDR3 size: 14 residues.

This clonotype was detected ten times or more. The CDR3 nucleotides read TGTGCCAGCAGTGATTTAAATTATGACAGGGGGCATCGGTCCTCTGGAAACACCATATATTTT. Translation gives CASSDLNYDRGHRSSGNTIYF. The chain employs TRBV25-1 and TRBJ1-3; TRBD1 agrees at 10 bases. The CDR3 runs 21 residues. CDR1 MGHDK and CDR2 SYGVNS come from the germline V gene. The V and J ends lost 3 bases and 0 bases, in that order; junction bases with no gene match: 17.

This clonotype has only a few counts. The chain couples TRBV30 to TRBJ1-4, with 8 bases fitting TRBD1. V shed 0 bases and J 4 bases; nucleotides not matched to a gene: 7. The CDR3 covers 16 residues. Germline V gene data show CDR1 as GTSNPN and CDR2 as SVGIG (reference sequence). CDR3 region: CAWSVGDRGFNEKLFF. In DNA form, the CDR3 reads TGTGCCTGGAGTGTGGGTGACAGGGGATTTAATGAAAAACTGTTTTTT.